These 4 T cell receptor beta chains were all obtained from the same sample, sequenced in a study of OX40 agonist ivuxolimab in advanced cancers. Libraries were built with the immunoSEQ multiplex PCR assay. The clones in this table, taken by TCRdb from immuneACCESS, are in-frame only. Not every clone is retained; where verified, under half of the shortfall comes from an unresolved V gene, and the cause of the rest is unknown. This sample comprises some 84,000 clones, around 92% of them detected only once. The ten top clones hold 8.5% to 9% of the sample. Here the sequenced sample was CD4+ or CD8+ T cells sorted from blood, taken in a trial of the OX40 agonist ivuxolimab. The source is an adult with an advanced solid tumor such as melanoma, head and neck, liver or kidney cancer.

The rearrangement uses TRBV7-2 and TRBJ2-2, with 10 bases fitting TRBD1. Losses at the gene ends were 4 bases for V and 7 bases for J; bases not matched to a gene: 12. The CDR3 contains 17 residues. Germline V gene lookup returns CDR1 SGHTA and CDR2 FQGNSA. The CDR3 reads CASSYMLGTGASGELFF. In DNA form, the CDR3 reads TGTGCCAGCAGCTATATGCTCGGGACAGGGGCGAGCGGGGAGCTGTTTTTT. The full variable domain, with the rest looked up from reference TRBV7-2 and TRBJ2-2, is GAGVSQSPSNKVTEKGKDVELRCDPISGHTALYWYRQSLGQGLEFLIYFQGNSAPDKSGLPSDRFSAERTGGSVSTLTIQRTQQEDSAVYLCASSYMLGTGASGELFFGEGSRLTVL.

CDR3 bases: TGTGCCAGCAGTATAGCGGGTTCCTACAATGAGCAGTTCTTC. Residues: CASSIAGSYNEQFF. This chain uses TRBV7-8 with TRBJ2-1, with 7 bases matching TRBD2. The CDR3 is 14 residues long. V lost 6 bases and J lost 1; bases outside the gene matches: 3. Germline assignment: CDR1 SGHVS and CDR2 FQNEAQ.

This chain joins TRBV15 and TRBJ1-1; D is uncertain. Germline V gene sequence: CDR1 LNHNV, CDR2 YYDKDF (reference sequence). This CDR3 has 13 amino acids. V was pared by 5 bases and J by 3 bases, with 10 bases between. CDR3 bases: TGTGCCACCAGCCCGGTAAGGGACACTGAAGCTTTCTTT. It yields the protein CATSPVRDTEAFF.

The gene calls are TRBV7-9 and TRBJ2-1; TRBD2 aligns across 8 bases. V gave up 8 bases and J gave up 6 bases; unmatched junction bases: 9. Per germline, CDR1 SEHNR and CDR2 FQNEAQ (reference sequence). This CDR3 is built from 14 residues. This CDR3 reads CASYGGGPRNEQFF. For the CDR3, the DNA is TGTGCCAGCTACGGCGGGGGGCCCCGCAATGAGCAGTTCTTC.